A selection of T cell receptor beta chains follows, all from one sample in a study of response to subunit inactivated influenza vaccine. TCRdb independently ran MiXCR on the RT-PCR reads; one entry per CDR3 protein. This table holds 800,000 to 1,000,000 distinct CDR3 sequences, about 20% found once. Sequences were derived from PBMCs from blood, sampled approximately 5 days after vaccination. All receptors come from a man over 45 who received an inactivated influenza vaccine. The CDR3 runs from the conserved cysteine through the conserved F or W. D genes are given only for firm matches. Size values are once, few and many counts, or a class for expanded clones, and some rows have none.

d_call j_call v_call clone_size cdr3_nt cdr3_aa
TRBD1 TRBJ2-5 TRBV5-1 few TGCGCCAGCAGCTTGGGAGGCGACAGGGCGTCCCAAGGGACCCAGTACTTC CASSLGGDRASQGTQYF
NA TRBJ2-3 TRBV9 many TGTGCCAGCAGCGTGGGAGAGACAGATACGCAGTATTTT CASSVGETDTQYF
TRBD2 TRBJ2-5 TRBV28 NA TGTGCCAGCAGTTTACGTCTAGCGGGAGATGCTGTTCAAGAGACCCAGTACTTC CASSLRLAGDAVQETQYF
NA TRBJ1-6 TRBV4-3 NA TGCGCCAGCAGCCAAGAGATCCAGGGAGGTTCGGCCTATAATTCACCCCTCCACTTT CASSQEIQGGSAYNSPLHF
NA TRBJ2-1 TRBV12-3/TRBV12-4 NA TGTGCCAGCAGAGTCGGACCGAACAATGAGCAGTTCTTC CASRVGPNNEQFF
NA TRBJ2-3 TRBV7-3 NA TGTGCCAGCAGCTTATTAGCCAGAGCAGATACGCAGTATTTT CASSLLARADTQYF
TRBD1 TRBJ1-6 TRBV5-1 few TGCGCCAGCAGCTTGGCCGGGACAGGGGTTTATTCACCCCTCCACTTT CASSLAGTGVYSPLHF
NA TRBJ2-7 TRBV6-1 few TGTGCCAGCGGGGGGAGTACCGGGACAGAGAGCTCCTACGAGCAGTACTTC CASGGSTGTESSYEQYF
TRBD2 TRBJ2-1 TRBV24-1 NA TGTGCCACCAGTGATCCAGGGACTAGTTATGGGGGAAATGAGCAGTTCTTC CATSDPGTSYGGNEQFF
NA TRBJ1-2 TRBV7-9 few TGTGCCAGCAGCTTGAATTTTGGCTACACCTTC CASSLNFGYTF
TRBD2 TRBJ2-2 TRBV24-1 once TGTGCCATCCAACCTAGCGGGAGTTGGAACACCGGGGAGCTGTTTTTT CAIQPSGSWNTGELFF
TRBD1 TRBJ2-5 TRBV7-8 NA TGTGCCAGCAGCCCGGGACAGCCTCGGATAGAGACCCAGTACTTC CASSPGQPRIETQYF
NA TRBJ1-2 TRBV9 few TGTGCCAGCGAGGGTTACGGCTACACCTTC CASEGYGYTF
TRBD1 TRBJ1-5 TRBV6-1 few TGTGCCAGCAGTGGTTCGACAGGGTTAGAACAGCCCCAGCATTTT CASSGSTGLEQPQHF
TRBD2 TRBJ2-5 TRBV10-2 NA TGCGCCAGCAGTGAGTCCTTAGCGGGGGCCATTCAGGAGACCCAGTACTTC CASSESLAGAIQETQYF
NA TRBJ2-2 TRBV5-5 NA TGTGCCAGCAGCTTGTTCGGCACAAACACCGGGGAGCTGTTTTTT CASSLFGTNTGELFF
TRBD1 TRBJ2-7 TRBV7-9 NA TGTGCCAGCAGCTCTAACAGGGGAACGAACGAGCAGTACTTC CASSSNRGTNEQYF
NA TRBJ2-3 TRBV6-1 NA TGTGCCAGCAAGGCTGGTACTTCCACAGATACGCAGTATTTT CASKAGTSTDTQYF
TRBD2 TRBJ2-1 TRBV4-3 NA TGCGCCAGCAGCCCGGGTAGCGGGAGCTCCTACAATGAGCAGTTCTTC CASSPGSGSSYNEQFF
NA TRBJ2-4 TRBV12-3/TRBV12-4 many TGTGCCAGCAGCCGGCCGATGCTAGCCAAAAACATTCAGTACTTC CASSRPMLAKNIQYF